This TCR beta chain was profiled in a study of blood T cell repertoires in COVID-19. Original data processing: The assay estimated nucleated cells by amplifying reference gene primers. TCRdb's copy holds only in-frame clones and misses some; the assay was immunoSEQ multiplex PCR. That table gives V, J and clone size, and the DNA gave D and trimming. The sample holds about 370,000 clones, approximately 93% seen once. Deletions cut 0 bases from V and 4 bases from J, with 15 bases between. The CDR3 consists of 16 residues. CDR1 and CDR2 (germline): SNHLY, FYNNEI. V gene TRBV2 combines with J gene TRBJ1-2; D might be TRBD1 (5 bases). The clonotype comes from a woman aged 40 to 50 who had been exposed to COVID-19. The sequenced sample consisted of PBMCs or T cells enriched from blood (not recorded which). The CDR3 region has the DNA TGTGCCAGCAGTGAAGCCCGTGGGGCGGGAGTCTATGGCTACACCTTC. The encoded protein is CASSEARGAGVYGYTF.